This is a list of T cell receptor beta chains from one sample in a study of beta chain features in type 1 diabetes. Measured with immunoSEQ multiplex PCR; TCRdb has only the in-frame clones, and not every one. The sample yields about 700,000 clones, roughly 12% seen once. The specimen sequenced was naive CD4+ T cells from blood. These receptors all stem from a man aged 18 to 29 with type 1 diabetes. Both conserved end residues are trimmed from each CDR3.

TRBV5-8 ASSPGTGGNTIY
TRBV5-1 ASSLYRLNTEAF
TRBV30 AWSLGQGNTEAF
TRBV4-2 ASSQGAGAKDEQF
TRBV7-8 ASSHRVGDTGELF
TRBV13 ASKQPGGETQY
TRBV30 AWSVVAGPNNEQF
TRBV28 ASTYSNQPQH
TRBV5-1 ASSLFYNEQF
TRBV6-5 ASRPGQGNNYGYT
TRBV7-2 ASSFRAGNTEAF
TRBV11-2 ASSLGTDVSYEQY
TRBV19 ASSVKVGANVLT
TRBV7-8 ASSLIGTEAF
TRBV2 ASSGSRGFNQPQH
TRBV7-7 ASSPLGGLGEAF
TRBV10-3 AIRASGESTDTQY
TRBV2 ASRTALSGANVLT
TRBV30 AWGAREQY
TRBV2 ARATSGNQETQY
TRBV6-5 ASSYVGDQPQH
TRBV6-6 ASSSHETGRTTEAF
TRBV5-1 ASSLQGPRYQETQY
TRBV19 ASRWGHRAMNTEAF
TRBV30 AWSVRIRENYGYT
TRBV9 ASSVDLARVPYNEQF
TRBV5-4 ASSLYSTDTQY
TRBV18 ASSPQGQGYEQY
TRBV9 ASSGSGTTDEAF
TRBV5-6 ASVIPGPRTQY
TRBV29-1 SVGVLLDTEAF
TRBV28 ASTLGVNVYNSPLH
TRBV29-1 SVKQGDWNEKLF
TRBV9 ASSVALAGGGDTQY
TRBV20-1 TANYQETQY
TRBV9 ASSADGGASYNEQF
TRBV4-1 ASSQDQQGSYEQY
TRBV5-1 ASSLTGGPYNEQF
TRBV2 ASSAPPSPLH
TRBV10-3 AIQGATNQPQH
TRBV6-6 ASTGQWGETQY
TRBV2 ASSGTYYEQY
TRBV7-2 ASSLGSQETQY
TRBV28 ASRPGTGLSNSPLH
TRBV13 ASSPTGDTEAF
TRBV9 ASSYGTENTEAF
TRBV2 ASSPEQGAIQPQH
TRBV30 AWRPGGSSYEQY
TRBV27 ASSLSTVGQPQH
TRBV2 ASRTDNQPQH
TRBV7-9 ASSWMGGGGYT
TRBV7-2 ASSLVSTDTQY
TRBV20-1 SAQDRADYT
TRBV20-1 SASGRLAFY
TRBV7-2 ASSLGRKQPQH
TRBV2 ASPAGGRGTEAF
TRBV5-6 ASSQGIAVGETQY
TRBV7-9 ASSRELGVGSEQF
TRBV30 ALAGGNIYEQY
TRBV30 AWSVSSGQPQH